This section outlines one T cell receptor (beta chain) sequence together with its context. The data are from a study of cytomegalovirus exposure and HLA in healthy donors. With 60 Vbeta and 13 Jbeta primers, the PCR was carried out. Method: immunoSEQ multiplex PCR; TCRdb's copy keeps in-frame clones and lacks some. The data show 160,000 or so clones, around 80% seen once. From germline, CDR1 is SGDLS and CDR2 YYNGEE. V dropped 3 bases and J dropped 2; count of bases not matched to a gene: 3. This CDR3 comprises 15 residues. V is TRBV9 and J is TRBJ2-1; 9 bases align to TRBD2. The sequenced sample consisted of PBMCs. The clonotype was recovered from a male donor in good health and CMV-seronegative. CDR3 residues: CASSATSGPYNEQFF. In DNA form, the CDR3 reads TGTGCCAGCAGCGCGACTAGCGGCCCCTACAATGAGCAGTTCTTC.